These T cell receptor beta chains were read from a single sample in a study of technical replicates of blood from a handful of donors. The protocol was immunoSEQ multiplex PCR, while the TCRdb copy is restricted to in-frame clones and leaves out a portion. There are tens of thousands of clones in the sample; roughly 91% occur only once, and approximately 3.9% lies in the top ten. Sequenced input: PBMCs. These receptors were collected from a human donor in good health. Some clones in this sample may be carry-over from other donors' samples. CDR3s include the opening cysteine and the closing phenylalanine or tryptophan. D genes are given only for firm matches. Clone size is stated in some rows and not others, as once, few, many or a class when expanded.

d_gene: NA
v_gene: TRBV5-4
abundance: NA
j_gene: TRBJ2-3
CDR3aa: CASSSPAGAYTDTQYF
CDR3nt: TGTGCCAGCTCCAGCCCGGCGGGGGCCTACACAGATACGCAGTATTTT

d_gene: TRBD2
v_gene: TRBV6-6
abundance: NA
j_gene: TRBJ2-2
CDR3aa: CASTPPGLGATGELFF
CDR3nt: TGTGCCAGCACCCCCCCGGGACTAGGGGCAACCGGGGAGCTGTTTTTT

d_gene: NA
v_gene: TRBV21-1
abundance: NA
j_gene: TRBJ2-7
CDR3aa: CASSKEQGINYEQYF
CDR3nt: TGTGCCAGCAGCAAAGAGCAGGGGATCAACTACGAGCAGTACTTC

d_gene: NA
v_gene: TRBV5-5
abundance: NA
j_gene: TRBJ1-4
CDR3aa: CASSLAWGRGEKLFF
CDR3nt: TGTGCCAGCAGCTTGGCCTGGGGGCGCGGTGAAAAACTGTTTTTT

d_gene: TRBD1
v_gene: TRBV4-1
abundance: NA
j_gene: TRBJ1-2
CDR3aa: CASRGRDRDGPARGYTF
CDR3nt: TGCGCCAGCAGGGGTAGGGACAGGGACGGACCCGCTAGGGGCTACACCTTC

d_gene: TRBD2
v_gene: TRBV7-9
abundance: NA
j_gene: TRBJ2-1
CDR3aa: CASSLGAGGAYNEQFF
CDR3nt: TGTGCCAGCAGCTTAGGAGCGGGGGGGGCCTACAATGAGCAGTTCTTC

d_gene: NA
v_gene: TRBV7-2
abundance: NA
j_gene: TRBJ2-7
CDR3aa: CASSFPDFYEQYF
CDR3nt: TGTGCCAGCAGCTTCCCCGACTTCTACGAGCAGTACTTC

d_gene: NA
v_gene: TRBV6-5
abundance: NA
j_gene: TRBJ2-7
CDR3aa: CASSYKSRRYEQYF
CDR3nt: TGTGCCAGCAGTTACAAGAGCCGGAGGTACGAGCAGTACTTC

d_gene: TRBD2
v_gene: TRBV27
abundance: NA
j_gene: TRBJ2-3
CDR3aa: CASRWSGGTNTQYF
CDR3nt: TGTGCCAGCAGGTGGAGCGGGGGGACGAATACGCAGTATTTT

d_gene: NA
v_gene: TRBV12-5
abundance: NA
j_gene: TRBJ1-2
CDR3aa: CASGLVLKAGRYGYTF
CDR3nt: TGTGCTAGTGGTTTGGTACTTAAAGCAGGGCGCTATGGCTACACCTTC

d_gene: NA
v_gene: TRBV7-9
abundance: once
j_gene: TRBJ2-1
CDR3aa: CASSSRDTVSYNEQFF
CDR3nt: TGTGCCAGCAGCTCTCGGGACACCGTCTCCTACAATGAGCAGTTCTTC

d_gene: NA
v_gene: TRBV6-5
abundance: NA
j_gene: TRBJ2-7
CDR3aa: CASRGGLHEGEQYF
CDR3nt: TGTGCCAGCAGGGGGGGGCTTCATGAGGGCGAGCAGTACTTC

d_gene: TRBD2
v_gene: TRBV6-5
abundance: NA
j_gene: TRBJ2-1
CDR3aa: CASSHPSGGYNEQFF
CDR3nt: TGTGCCAGCAGCCACCCTAGCGGGGGGTACAATGAGCAGTTCTTC

d_gene: TRBD2
v_gene: TRBV6-1
abundance: NA
j_gene: TRBJ2-5
CDR3aa: CASSVTGRDETQYF
CDR3nt: TGTGCCAGCAGTGTCACCGGGAGGGACGAGACCCAGTACTTC

d_gene: TRBD2
v_gene: TRBV2
abundance: NA
j_gene: TRBJ2-3
CDR3aa: CASSGAGGKGTQYF
CDR3nt: TGTGCCAGCAGTGGTGCGGGGGGGAAAGGTACGCAGTATTTT

d_gene: TRBD1
v_gene: TRBV5-1
abundance: NA
j_gene: TRBJ2-5
CDR3aa: CASRRDRGRGETQYF
CDR3nt: TGCGCCAGCAGGCGGGACAGGGGGCGCGGAGAGACCCAGTACTTC

d_gene: NA
v_gene: TRBV6-4
abundance: NA
j_gene: TRBJ2-3
CDR3aa: CASSPRGAGQDTQYF
CDR3nt: TGTGCCAGCAGCCCCCGGGGGGCCGGGCAAGATACGCAGTATTTT

d_gene: TRBD1
v_gene: TRBV4-3
abundance: NA
j_gene: TRBJ1-6
CDR3aa: CASSQGQGPMPNSPLHF
CDR3nt: TGCGCCAGCAGCCAGGGACAGGGGCCCATGCCCAATTCACCCCTCCACTTT

d_gene: NA
v_gene: TRBV6-1
abundance: NA
j_gene: TRBJ1-1
CDR3aa: CASSDTGDYTEAFF
CDR3nt: TGTGCCAGCAGTGACACAGGAGATTACACTGAAGCTTTCTTT

d_gene: TRBD1
v_gene: TRBV10-3
abundance: NA
j_gene: TRBJ1-2
CDR3aa: CAISTGGSSNGYTF
CDR3nt: TGTGCCATCAGTACAGGGGGAAGTTCCAATGGCTACACCTTC

d_gene: NA
v_gene: TRBV30
abundance: NA
j_gene: TRBJ2-3
CDR3aa: CAWRHPGATDTQYF
CDR3nt: TGTGCCTGGAGACACCCGGGAGCCACAGATACGCAGTATTTT

d_gene: NA
v_gene: TRBV27
abundance: NA
j_gene: TRBJ1-2
CDR3aa: CASSSGPKLPLTF
CDR3nt: TGTGCCAGCAGTTCAGGGCCCAAGTTGCCCCTCACCTTC

d_gene: NA
v_gene: TRBV7-3
abundance: NA
j_gene: TRBJ2-1
CDR3aa: CASSLNRGTAGSEQFF
CDR3nt: TGTGCCAGCAGCTTAAATCGCGGGACTGCCGGGAGTGAGCAGTTCTTC

d_gene: TRBD1
v_gene: TRBV28
abundance: NA
j_gene: TRBJ2-3
CDR3aa: CASSLTGDTQYF
CDR3nt: TGTGCCAGCAGCTTGACAGGGGACACGCAGTATTTT

d_gene: TRBD1
v_gene: TRBV7-8
abundance: NA
j_gene: TRBJ1-2
CDR3aa: CASSSRTGSGYTF
CDR3nt: TGTGCCAGCAGCTCCAGGACAGGGAGCGGCTACACCTTC